A single sample is the source of the 8 T cell receptor beta chains below, sequenced in a study of cytomegalovirus exposure and HLA in healthy donors. Vbeta (60) and Jbeta (13) primers were used in the PCR. Clones were sequenced by immunoSEQ multiplex PCR, and TCRdb holds only the in-frame ones, with some missing. The sample comprises 100,000 or so clones, 10% to 15% of which are singletons, and roughly 16% rests with the top ten. Sequencing input: PBMCs. The receptor source for this set is a man in his forties in good health and CMV-seropositive.

This clone was seen more than once but under ten times. This chain links TRBV11-2 with TRBJ2-7, with D perhaps matching TRBD2 (6 bases). The CDR3 consists of 16 residues. The germline V and J ends were trimmed by 2 bases and 0 bases, with 14 bases remaining between them. Germline loops: CDR1 SGHAT, CDR2 FQNNGV. CDR3 residues: CASSLYDGSFSYEQYF. CDR3 nucleotide sequence: TGTGCCAGCAGCTTATACGACGGGAGTTTCTCCTACGAGCAGTACTTC.

The J gene is TRBJ1-5, the V gene TRBV19, with D perhaps matching TRBD1 (6 bases). Germline-derived CDR1 and CDR2 are LNHDA and SQIVND (reference sequence). The CDR3 contains 15 residues. With 3 bases removed from V and 3 bases from J, the gap between germline ends came to 12 bases. This CDR3 is CASSIGAGVNQPQHF. The DNA for the CDR3 is TGTGCCAGTAGTATTGGGGCAGGGGTCAATCAGCCCCAGCATTTT. Together with reference TRBV19 and TRBJ1-5, the CDR3 gives the full variable domain: DGGITQSPKYLFRKEGQNVTLSCEQNLNHDAMYWYRQDPGQGLRLIYYSQIVNDFQKGDIAEGYSVSREKKESFPLTVTSAQKNPTAFYLCASSIGAGVNQPQHFGDGTRLSIL.

The V call is TRBV28, the J call TRBJ1-2; TRBD1 matches 8 bases. CDR3 length: 15 amino acids. J gave up 7 bases and V 6 bases, and 13 bases lay outside the gene matches. CDR1 is MDHEN and CDR2 is SYDVKM in the germline V gene. CDR3 DNA sequence: TGTGCCAGCAGCCGATGGCAGGGGGCTCGGGTTGGCTACACCTTC. It yields the protein CASSRWQGARVGYTF.

The rearrangement uses TRBV5-6 and TRBJ1-5; D not certain. Germline lookup yields CDR1 SGHDT and CDR2 YYEEEE. V lost 3 bases and J 7 bases, leaving 11 bases between the germline ends. This CDR3 is 13 amino acids long. In DNA form, the CDR3 reads TGTGCCAGCAGCTACGGGATAGGCCAGCCCCAGCATTTT. Encoded protein: CASSYGIGQPQHF.

This chain links TRBV5-4 with TRBJ2-3; D remains unclear. Per the germline V gene, CDR1 is SGHNT and CDR2 is YYREEE (reference sequence). V lost 2 bases, J lost 4 bases, and 11 bases lay in between. This CDR3 spans 14 amino acids. The CDR3 nucleotides read TGTGCCAGCAGCTTCCCCCACTCGGCAGATACGCAGTATTTT. This sequence encodes CASSFPHSADTQYF.

The chain joins TRBV18 to TRBJ1-3; a possible D gene is TRBD1 (5 bases). The CDR3 consists of 14 residues. Trimming took 5 bases from V and 3 from J, leaving 11 bases between them. Per germline, CDR1 KGHSH and CDR2 LQKENI. The CDR3 spells CASSATGSGNTIYF. The CDR3 bases are TGTGCCAGCTCAGCCACAGGCAGTGGAAACACCATATATTTT.

This clone was seen a handful of times. The gene calls are TRBV25-1 and TRBJ2-1; 8 nucleotides agree with TRBD2. The germline V gene encodes CDR1 MGHDK and CDR2 SYGVNS. With V trimmed by 5 bases and J by 8 bases, 11 bases remained unmatched. The CDR3 consists of 15 residues. CDR3 residues: CASSRVAGRYDEQFF. In DNA form, the CDR3 reads TGTGCCAGCAGTCGGGTAGCGGGAAGGTACGATGAGCAGTTCTTC. Complete variable domain (other parts from reference TRBV25-1 and TRBJ2-1): EADIYQTPRYLVIGTGKKITLECSQTMGHDKMYWYQQDPGMELHLIHYSYGVNSTEKGDLSSESTVSRIRTEHFPLTLESARPSHTSQYLCASSRVAGRYDEQFFGPGTRLTVL.

There are a few counts of this clone. The V and J genes are TRBV7-2 and TRBJ1-2; D not certain. Trimming shortened V by 3 bases and J by 1 base, and 9 bases separated the two germline ends. This CDR3 is built from 14 residues. From germline, CDR1 is SGHTA and CDR2 FQGNSA. CDR3 DNA: TGTGCCAGCAGCTTTGCTACAGATAACTATGGCTACACCTTC. Encoded protein: CASSFATDNYGYTF.